This entry lists 21 T cell receptor beta chains sequenced from one sample in a study of blood T cells in healthy people across ages. Using a J-beta primer mix together with a sample-barcoded 5' primer, a second PCR was run for roughly 7 to 11 cycles. MiXCR, run by TCRdb on the 5' RACE reads, gives a single entry per CDR3 protein. Among 1.5 million to 2 million distinct CDR3 sequences, roughly 49% were seen once, and the ten largest hold approximately 2.1%. The sequencing input was blood. Every receptor here comes from a woman aged 35 to 49 in good health.

This rearrangement joins TRBV20-1 to TRBJ1-5; D is uncertain. V lost 3 bases and J lost 5, with 11 bases in between. CDR1 is DFQATT, CDR2 SNEGSKA, per germline (reference sequence). The CDR3 runs 13 residues. In DNA form, the CDR3 reads TGCAGTGCTAGTGGGTCTCGGGATCAGCCCCAGCATTTT. Its translation: CSASGSRDQPQHF.

The chain couples TRBV9 to TRBJ2-5; a weak D match, TRBD2 (7 bases). Trimming shortened V by 0 bases and J by 5 bases, and 14 bases separated the two germline ends. Germline V CDR1 and CDR2: SGDLS, YYNGEE. The CDR3 extends over 15 amino acids. As DNA, the CDR3 is TGTGCCAGCAGCGTAGTGCCGGGGGGCGGGGAGACCCAGTACTTC. Protein sequence: CASSVVPGGGETQYF.

This chain uses TRBV5-1 with TRBJ2-1; perhaps TRBD2 as D (6 bases). V shed 6 bases and J shed 5 bases, with 15 bases lying between them. Germline V CDR1 and CDR2: SGHRS, YFSETQ. The CDR3 sequence is 14 residues long. The CDR3 reads CASNPGLENNEQFF. The CDR3 nucleotides are TGCGCCAGCAACCCGGGACTCGAAAACAATGAGCAGTTCTTC.

The rearrangement links TRBV20-1 to TRBJ2-5; 12 bases are shared with TRBD2. This CDR3 is 15 amino acids long. With 8 bases clipped from V and 4 bases from J, the junction kept 11 bases outside the gene matches. The germline CDR1 and CDR2 sequences are DFQATT and SNEGSKA (reference sequence). Written as DNA, the CDR3 is TGCAGTTCCGCGGAAGGGACTAGCGGGTCAGAGACCCAGTACTTC. It translates to CSSAEGTSGSETQYF.

The rearrangement joins TRBV7-9 to TRBJ2-1, with 9 bases matching TRBD1. Germline lookup yields CDR1 SEHNR and CDR2 FQNEAQ (reference sequence). Trimming removed 6 bases from V and 10 bases from J; junction bases left unmatched: 7. The CDR3 extends over 13 amino acids. The CDR3 DNA is TGTGCCAGCAGGCTTTGGACAGGGGACGAGCAGTTCTTC. This translates into CASRLWTGDEQFF.

This clonotype has just a few counts. The V call is TRBV7-9, the J call TRBJ1-5, with a weak D call TRBD1 (5 bases). The CDR3 is 18 amino acids. Trimming shortened V by 2 bases and J by 3 bases, and 20 bases separated the two germline ends. Germline values: CDR1 SEHNR, CDR2 FQNEAQ (reference sequence). CDR3 nucleotides: TGTGCCAGCAGCTTAAACCCCGGGCAGGGCCGAGTCAATCAGCCCCAGCATTTT. Translated: CASSLNPGQGRVNQPQHF.

The chain couples TRBV20-1 to TRBJ2-5; possible D gene TRBD2, 6 bases. The V gene lost 1 base and the J gene lost 0 bases, with 12 bases spanning the gap. The germline V gene encodes CDR1 DFQATT and CDR2 SNEGSKA (reference sequence). The CDR3 totals 15 residues. In DNA form, the CDR3 reads TGCAGTGCTAGAGCTGTTAGCGGCGACCAAGAGACCCAGTACTTC. Amino acids: CSARAVSGDQETQYF.

Only a few counts were recorded for this clonotype. The rearrangement links TRBV12-3 or TRBV12-4 to TRBJ1-6; D not resolved. The CDR3 totals 16 residues. V gave up 5 bases and J gave up 6 bases, with 17 bases separating them. The CDR3 region is CASSGRNKGPNSPLHF. CDR3 bases: TGTGCCAGCAGTGGCAGGAACAAGGGTCCTAATTCACCCCTCCACTTT.

The chain recombines TRBV5-6 with TRBJ2-1, with D tentatively TRBD1 or TRBD2 (5 bases each). The V gene's germline CDR1 is SGHDT and CDR2 YYEEEE. This CDR3 is built from 14 residues. The V end was cut by 4 bases, the J end by 7 bases, with 15 bases between. The DNA of the CDR3 is TGTGCCAGCAGCCCCGGGACGAAGCGAAATGAGCAGTTCTTC. Translating it yields CASSPGTKRNEQFF. The full variable domain, with the rest looked up from reference TRBV5-6 and TRBJ2-1, is DAGVTQSPTHLIKTRGQQVTLRCSPKSGHDTVSWYQQALGQGPQFIFQYYEEEERQRGNFPDRFSGHQFPNYSSELNVNALLLGDSALYLCASSPGTKRNEQFFGPGTRLTVL.

This clonotype showed up just a few times. The rearrangement joins TRBV12-3 or TRBV12-4 to TRBJ1-2, with unresolved D. Trimming took 5 bases from V and 8 from J, leaving 18 bases between them. The CDR3 runs to 14 residues. The CDR3 DNA reads as TGTGCCAGCAGTCCTGACGGACTCCAGGCCGGCTACACCTTC. It codes for CASSPDGLQAGYTF.

V and J are TRBV12-3 or TRBV12-4 and TRBJ2-1; maybe TRBD2 (6 bases). The CDR3 extends over 13 amino acids. V lost 5 bases, J lost 10 bases, and 15 bases lay in between. Here the CDR3 reads CASSTSGPDEQFF. In nucleotides, the CDR3 is TGTGCCAGCAGTACGAGCGGGCCGGACGAGCAGTTCTTC.

J is TRBJ1-2 and V is TRBV27, with D tentatively TRBD1 (6 bases). CDR1 is MNHEY, CDR2 SMNVEV, per germline (reference sequence). This CDR3 is 13 amino acids long. V dropped 4 bases and J dropped 8 bases, with 14 bases sitting between them. In DNA, the CDR3 is TGTGCCAGCAGTTATAGGGGGGAGAGGGGCTACACCTTC. Protein: CASSYRGERGYTF.

This clonotype has just a few counts. J is TRBJ1-6 and V is TRBV7-3; D may be TRBD1 (5 bases). The CDR3 runs to 15 residues. V was shortened by 5 bases and J by 4 bases, with 12 bases between the two germline ends. The germline V gene has CDR1 SGHTA and CDR2 FQGTGA. The CDR3 protein is CASSPRGTYNSPLHF. For the CDR3, the DNA is TGTGCCAGCAGCCCACGGGGCACTTATAATTCACCCCTCCACTTT.

This clonotype was counted between two and nine times. The CDR3 loop is CASSLIRLAGVSYNEQFF. DNA of the CDR3: TGTGCCAGCAGCTTAATCCGACTAGCGGGGGTTTCCTACAATGAGCAGTTCTTC. V usage is TRBV7-2 and J usage is TRBJ2-1; 12 bases map to TRBD2. The ends lost 2 bases at V and 1 base at J; junction bases unmatched: 6. The CDR3 runs to 18 residues. The germline V gene encodes CDR1 SGHTA and CDR2 FQGNSA.

The sample holds a few counts of this clonotype. The chain employs TRBV11-1 and TRBJ2-3; D is perhaps TRBD1 (6 bases). CDR3 length: 15 amino acids. With 0 bases removed from V and 4 bases from J, the gap between germline ends came to 11 bases. Germline CDR1 and CDR2: SGHAT and FQDESV (reference sequence). CDR3 residues: CASSLAGAISDTQYF. The CDR3 DNA is TGTGCCAGCAGCTTAGCGGGGGCCATCTCAGATACGCAGTATTTT.

The genes are TRBV4-2 and TRBJ2-3, with D possibly being TRBD2 (6 bases). From germline, CDR1 is LGHNA and CDR2 YNFKEQ. The V gene lost 4 bases and the J gene lost 6 bases, with 17 bases spanning the gap. This CDR3 has 15 residues. The CDR3 protein is CASSPSPGEGDTQYF. The CDR3 nucleotides read TGTGCCAGCAGCCCTAGCCCGGGAGAAGGGGATACGCAGTATTTT.

This clonotype was found a few times. The chain recombines TRBV4-1 with TRBJ2-3; D is undetermined. CDR1 and CDR2 from the germline V gene are MGHRA and YSYEKL. With 0 bases removed from V and 0 bases from J, the gap between germline ends came to 13 bases. The CDR3 spans 17 residues. The CDR3 spells CASSQETLAASTDTQYF. The CDR3 region has the DNA TGCGCCAGCAGCCAAGAAACACTGGCGGCTAGCACAGATACGCAGTATTTT.

The chain couples TRBV27 to TRBJ1-5, with D tentatively TRBD1 (6 bases). V was pared by 6 bases and J by 1 base, with 10 bases between. The CDR3 is 14 amino acids. Germline V gene data show CDR1 as MNHEY and CDR2 as SMNVEV (reference sequence). The CDR3 loop reads CASSNRESNQPQHF. The CDR3 DNA reads as TGTGCCAGCAGCAACAGGGAGAGCAATCAGCCCCAGCATTTT.

The chain employs TRBV27 and TRBJ2-1; D is possibly TRBD2 (6 bases). Germline CDR1 and CDR2: MNHEY and SMNVEV (reference sequence). CDR3 size: 16 residues. V was cut by 5 bases and J by 3 bases, with 17 bases left in between. This CDR3 reads CASSHYGGKNYNEQFF. The CDR3 coding sequence is TGTGCCAGCAGTCATTATGGGGGGAAGAACTACAATGAGCAGTTCTTC.

This clonotype was seen only a few times. The rearrangement links TRBV3-1 to TRBJ2-6; D not resolved. The CDR3 runs 13 residues. Trimming took 8 bases from V and 4 from J, leaving 9 bases between them. Per the germline V gene, CDR1 is LGHDT and CDR2 is YNNKEL (reference sequence). The CDR3 sequence: CASFTSGANVLTF. The CDR3 DNA sequence: TGTGCCAGCTTTACTTCGGGGGCCAACGTCCTGACTTTC.

The chain couples TRBV4-2 to TRBJ2-5; D unclear. Germline CDR1 LGHNA, CDR2 YNFKEQ. The germline V and J ends were trimmed by 0 bases and 5 bases, with 10 bases remaining between them. This CDR3 is 14 amino acids long. The CDR3 bases are TGTGCCAGCAGCCAAGATTACCCGTCGGAGACCCAGTACTTC. It yields the protein CASSQDYPSETQYF.